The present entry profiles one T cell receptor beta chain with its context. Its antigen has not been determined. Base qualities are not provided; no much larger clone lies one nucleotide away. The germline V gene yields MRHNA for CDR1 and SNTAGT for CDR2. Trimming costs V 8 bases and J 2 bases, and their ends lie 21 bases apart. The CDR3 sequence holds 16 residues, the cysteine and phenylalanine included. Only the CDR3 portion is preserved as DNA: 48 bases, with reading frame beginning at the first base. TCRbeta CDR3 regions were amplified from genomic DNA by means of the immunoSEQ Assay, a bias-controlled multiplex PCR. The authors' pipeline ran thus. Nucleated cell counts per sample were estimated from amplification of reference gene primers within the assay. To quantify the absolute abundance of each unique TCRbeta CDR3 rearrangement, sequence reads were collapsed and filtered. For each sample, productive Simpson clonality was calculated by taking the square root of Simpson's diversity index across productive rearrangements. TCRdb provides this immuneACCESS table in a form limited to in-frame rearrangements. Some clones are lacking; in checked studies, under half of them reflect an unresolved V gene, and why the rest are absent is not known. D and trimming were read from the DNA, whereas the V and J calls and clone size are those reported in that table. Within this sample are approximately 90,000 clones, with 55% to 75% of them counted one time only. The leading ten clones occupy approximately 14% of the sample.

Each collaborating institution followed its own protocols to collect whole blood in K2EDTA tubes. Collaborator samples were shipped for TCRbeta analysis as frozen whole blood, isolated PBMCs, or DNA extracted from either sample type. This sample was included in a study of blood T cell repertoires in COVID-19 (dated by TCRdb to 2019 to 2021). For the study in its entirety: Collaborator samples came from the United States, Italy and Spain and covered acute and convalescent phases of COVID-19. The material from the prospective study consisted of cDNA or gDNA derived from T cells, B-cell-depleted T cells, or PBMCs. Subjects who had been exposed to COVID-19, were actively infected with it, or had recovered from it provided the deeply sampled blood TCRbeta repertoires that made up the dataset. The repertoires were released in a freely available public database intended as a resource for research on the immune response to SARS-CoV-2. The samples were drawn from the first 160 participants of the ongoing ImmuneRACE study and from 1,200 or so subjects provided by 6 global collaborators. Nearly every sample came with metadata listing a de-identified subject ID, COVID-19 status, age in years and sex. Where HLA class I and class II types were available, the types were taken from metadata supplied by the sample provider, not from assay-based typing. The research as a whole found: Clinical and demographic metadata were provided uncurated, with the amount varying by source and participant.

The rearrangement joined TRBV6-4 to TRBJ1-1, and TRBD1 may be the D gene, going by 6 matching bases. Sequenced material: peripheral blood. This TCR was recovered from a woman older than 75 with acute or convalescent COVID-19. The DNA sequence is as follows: TGTGCCAGCGCCAAATCGGGGGGCCTAGGAAACACTGAAGCTTTCTTT. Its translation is CASAKSGGLGNTEAFF.